The 18 T cell receptor beta chains below all came from one sample that was sequenced in a study of cytomegalovirus exposure and HLA in healthy donors. Amplification used 60 Vbeta primers and 13 Jbeta primers. The method was immunoSEQ multiplex PCR; TCRdb's version includes in-frame clones alone and lacks a portion of them. The table has approximately 170,000 clones, about 88% seen once. The sequenced material came from PBMCs. These receptor sequences come from a man younger than 45 in good health and CMV-seropositive.

The chain joins TRBV5-6 to TRBJ2-7; 7 nucleotides agree with TRBD1. J lost 2 bases, V lost 1 base, and 0 bases had no gene match. The CDR3 contains 13 residues. Germline-derived CDR1 and CDR2 are SGHDT and YYEEEE. CDR3 sequence: CASSLRGPYEQYV. CDR3 nucleotides: TGTGCCAGCAGCTTGAGGGGGCCCTACGAGCAGTACGTC.

This chain connects TRBV19 to TRBJ2-3; 9 nucleotides line up with TRBD2. The CDR3 length is 15 residues. Germline V CDR1 and CDR2: LNHDA, SQIVND (reference sequence). Trimming at V came to 6 bases and at J to 7 bases, leaving 11 bases not matched to a gene. The CDR3 protein is CASRARAGGENTQYF. In DNA, the CDR3 is TGTGCCAGTAGAGCTCGAGCGGGAGGAGAGAATACGCAGTATTTT. The variable domain in full, completed from reference TRBV19 and TRBJ2-3, reads DGGITQSPKYLFRKEGQNVTLSCEQNLNHDAMYWYRQDPGQGLRLIYYSQIVNDFQKGDIAEGYSVSREKKESFPLTVTSAQKNPTAFYLCASRARAGGENTQYFGPGTRLTVL.

The chain is built from TRBV7-9 and TRBJ1-1; a possible D gene is TRBD1 (6 bases). V gave up 5 bases and J gave up 11 bases, with 21 bases separating them. Germline values: CDR1 SEHNR, CDR2 FQNEAQ (reference sequence). This CDR3 is 14 amino acids long. The CDR3 region has the DNA TGTGCCAGCAGCCAAGACTATACAGGGAAATGGGCTTTCTTT. Its translation is CASSQDYTGKWAFF.

CDR3 sequence (DNA): TGTGCCATCAGTGAGTCTGGCGGGCGCACAGATACGCAGTATTTT. The encoded protein is CAISESGGRTDTQYF. The rearrangement uses TRBV10-3 and TRBJ2-3; D might be TRBD2 (5 bases). Germline-derived CDR1 and CDR2 are ENHRY and SYGVKD. V was shortened by 0 bases and J by 1 base, with 8 bases between the two germline ends. The CDR3 extends over 15 amino acids.

This clone was found a few times. V gene TRBV28 combines with J gene TRBJ2-1, with D unresolved. V lost 5 bases and J 10 bases, leaving 12 bases between the germline ends. The CDR3 extends over 12 amino acids. CDR1 is MDHEN, CDR2 SYDVKM, per germline. CDR3 bases: TGTGCCAGCAGTCTCCTAGTCGGCGAGCAGTTCTTC. Its protein is CASSLLVGEQFF. The full variable domain, its missing parts supplied by reference TRBV28 and TRBJ2-1, is DVKVTQSSRYLVKRTGEKVFLECVQDMDHENMFWYRQDPGLGLRLIYFSYDVKMKEKGDIPEGYSVSREKKERFSLILESASTNQTSMYLCASSLLVGEQFFGPGTRLTVL.

The rearrangement joins TRBV19 to TRBJ1-1, with 7 bases matching TRBD1. The CDR3 contains 15 residues. Trimming at V came to 6 bases and at J to 4 bases, leaving 11 bases not matched to a gene. Germline V gene sequence: CDR1 LNHDA, CDR2 SQIVND (reference sequence). CDR3 loop: CASRPDREGITEAFF. DNA for the CDR3: TGTGCCAGTAGGCCCGACAGGGAAGGAATCACTGAAGCTTTCTTT.

The chain recombines TRBV18 with TRBJ1-1; 11 bases fit TRBD1. Trimming at V came to 5 bases and at J to 4 bases, leaving 6 bases not matched to a gene. Per the germline V gene, CDR1 is KGHSH and CDR2 is LQKENI. There are 15 residues in the CDR3. DNA for the CDR3: TGTGCCAGCTCAGGCGCGGGACAGGGGGTCACTGAAGCTTTCTTT. This encodes CASSGAGQGVTEAFF.

The chain joins TRBV28 to TRBJ2-4; D gene unclear. CDR1 is MDHEN and CDR2 is SYDVKM in the germline V gene. This CDR3 comprises 14 residues. V was pared by 6 bases and J by 0 bases, with 9 bases between. Here the CDR3 reads CASSRIPAKNIQYF. In DNA, the CDR3 is TGTGCCAGCAGCAGGATCCCAGCCAAAAACATTCAGTACTTC.

The chain uses TRBV27 and TRBJ1-4; TRBD1 matches 7 bases. Germline CDR1 reads MNHEY; CDR2 reads SMNVEV (reference sequence). The CDR3 has 13 amino acids. The J segment lost 6 bases and the V segment lost 9 bases, leaving 7 bases of the junction unmatched. The DNA of the CDR3 is TGTGCCAGAATGACAGGGAAGGATGAAAAACTGTTTTTT. Translation gives CARMTGKDEKLFF. The entire variable domain, with the rest obtained from reference TRBV27 and TRBJ1-4, is as follows: EAQVTQNPRYLITVTGKKLTVTCSQNMNHEYMSWYRQDPGLGLRQIYYSMNVEVTDKGDVPEGYKVSRKEKRNFPLILESPSPNQTSLYFCARMTGKDEKLFFGSGTQLSVL.

The genes are TRBV5-4 and TRBJ2-5; D possibly corresponds to TRBD2 (5 bases). Germline assignment: CDR1 SGHNT and CDR2 YYREEE (reference sequence). V was pared by 2 bases and J by 5 bases, with 16 bases between. The CDR3 is 15 residues long. CDR3 sequence (DNA): TGTGCCAGCAGCTTTGGTCGGGGAATGAAGGAGACCCAGTACTTC. Its protein product is CASSFGRGMKETQYF. Filled out from reference TRBV5-4 and TRBJ2-5, the complete variable domain reads ETGVTQSPTHLIKTRGQQVTLRCSSQSGHNTVSWYQQALGQGPQFIFQYYREEENGRGNFPPRFSGLQFPNYSSELNVNALELDDSALYLCASSFGRGMKETQYFGPGTRLLVL.

The chain couples TRBV7-2 to TRBJ2-3; 7 bases are a match to TRBD2. Germline CDR1 SGHTA, CDR2 FQGNSA. With 7 bases clipped from V and 2 bases from J, the junction kept 9 bases outside the gene matches. CDR3 length: 15 amino acids. CDR3 DNA: TGTGCCAGCACCATTTCTAGCGGTTACACAGATACGCAGTATTTT. Translating gives CASTISSGYTDTQYF.

The chain recombines TRBV6-5 with TRBJ2-7, with a weak D call TRBD1 (5 bases). The CDR3 has 15 amino acids. Germline V gene data show CDR1 as MNHEY and CDR2 as SVGAGI. The V end was cut by 2 bases, the J end by 0 bases, with 11 bases between. This CDR3 reads CASSYPGRNSYEQYF. Written as DNA, the CDR3 is TGTGCCAGCAGTTACCCAGGGCGAAACTCCTACGAGCAGTACTTC.

This clone was seen only once. V and J are TRBV4-1 and TRBJ2-3; TRBD2 matches at 7 bases. The CDR3 is 14 amino acids. Losses at the gene ends were 4 bases for V and 2 bases for J; bases not matched to a gene: 3. The germline V gene has CDR1 MGHRA and CDR2 YSYEKL. CDR3 nucleotide sequence: TGCGCCAGCAGCCTCCGGGGGGTCACAGATACGCAGTATTTT. Its protein is CASSLRGVTDTQYF.

This clone was recorded once. The chain has TRBV18 and TRBJ2-3; weak D call: TRBD2 (6 bases). The ends were cut back, 6 bases at V and 3 bases at J, with 22 bases in the middle. This CDR3 contains 17 residues. Germline V gene lookup returns CDR1 KGHSH and CDR2 LQKENI. CDR3 bases: TGTGCCAGCTCTACGGGCGTCTGGAGGGCGGGTACAGATACGCAGTATTTT. It translates to CASSTGVWRAGTDTQYF. Based on the CDR3 plus reference TRBV18 and TRBJ2-3, the full variable domain is NAGVMQNPRHLVRRRGQEARLRCSPMKGHSHVYWYRQLPEEGLKFMVYLQKENIIDESGMPKERFSAEFPKEGPSILRIQQVVRGDSAAYFCASSTGVWRAGTDTQYFGPGTRLTVL.

A remark on this clone: The same CDR3 also results from other DNA sequences found in this sample. The gene calls are TRBV5-1 and TRBJ1-5; D is possibly TRBD1 (5 bases). Trimming left V 4 bases short and J 5 bases short, with 10 bases between. CDR3 length: 13 amino acids. Germline lookup yields CDR1 SGHRS and CDR2 YFSETQ. The CDR3 is CASSPDRDQPQHF. The CDR3 DNA follows: TGCGCCAGCAGCCCAGACAGAGATCAGCCCCAGCATTTT.

The chain employs TRBV9 and TRBJ2-1; maybe TRBD2 (6 bases). The germline CDR1 and CDR2 sequences are SGDLS and YYNGEE. CDR3 length: 13 amino acids. Between the trimmed V and J ends, which lost 3 bases and 4 bases, there was a span of 8 bases. The CDR3 nucleotides are TGTGCCAGCAGCGGGGGACTTTACAATGAGCAGTTCTTC. Amino acid sequence: CASSGGLYNEQFF.

DNA for the CDR3: TGCGCCAGCAGCCAAGGGTCCTCAGCGGGAGGGTGGGATACGCAGTATTTT. Translating gives CASSQGSSAGGWDTQYF. V usage is TRBV4-1 and J usage is TRBJ2-3; 10 bases are a match to TRBD2. Germline V gene sequence: CDR1 MGHRA, CDR2 YSYEKL. Trimming removed 1 base from V and 6 bases from J; junction bases left unmatched: 10. The CDR3 spans 17 residues.

This clone was seen a handful of times. V and J are TRBV11-3 and TRBJ2-3, with D perhaps TRBD2 (5 bases). This CDR3 has 15 amino acids. V dropped 3 bases and J dropped 4 bases, with 14 bases sitting between them. The germline gives CDR1 SGHNT, CDR2 YENEEA. CDR3 nucleotide sequence: TGTGCCAGCAGCTTTGCTCATATGGGAGCAGATACGCAGTATTTT. This sequence encodes CASSFAHMGADTQYF.